This TCR beta chain emerged from a study of blood T cell repertoires in COVID-19. The CDR3 extends over 13 amino acids. Germline assignment: CDR1 SGHTA and CDR2 FQGTGA. The V gene lost 1 base and the J gene lost 4 bases, with 6 bases spanning the gap. The method was immunoSEQ multiplex PCR; TCRdb's version includes in-frame clones alone and lacks a portion of them. This sample carries about 230,000 clones, 80% to 90% of them seen once, and the ten largest clones take 3% to 3.5%. The sequencing sample was made of PBMCs or T cells enriched from blood (not recorded which). This receptor was obtained from a woman between 50 and 59 years old in a cohort exposed to, infected with or recovered from COVID-19 (not recorded which). The chain has TRBV7-3 and TRBJ2-3, with D maybe TRBD2 (6 bases). CDR3 nucleotides: TGTGCCAGCAGCTTAAGCGGGGCAGATACGCAGTATTTT. Its protein is CASSLSGADTQYF.